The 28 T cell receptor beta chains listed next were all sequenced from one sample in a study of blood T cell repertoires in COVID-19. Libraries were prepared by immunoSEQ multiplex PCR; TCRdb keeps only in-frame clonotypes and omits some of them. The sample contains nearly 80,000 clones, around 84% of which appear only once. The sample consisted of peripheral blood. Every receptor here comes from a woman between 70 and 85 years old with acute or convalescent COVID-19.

The DNA for the CDR3 is TGTGCCAGCAGTAGACTAGCGTCCTCCTACAATGAGCAGTTCTTC. Amino acids: CASSRLASSYNEQFF. The V call is TRBV6-5, the J call TRBJ2-1; 8 bases line up with TRBD2. This CDR3 has 15 residues. Germline V gene lookup returns CDR1 MNHEY and CDR2 SVGAGI. The junction had 3 bases not matched to a gene; V was cut back by 5 bases and J by 0 bases.

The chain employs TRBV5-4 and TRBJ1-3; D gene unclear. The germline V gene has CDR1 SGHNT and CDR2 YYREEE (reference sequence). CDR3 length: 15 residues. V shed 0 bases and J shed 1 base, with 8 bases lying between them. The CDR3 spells CASSLDSGSGNTIYF. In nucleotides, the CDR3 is TGTGCCAGCAGCTTGGATTCGGGGTCTGGAAACACCATATATTTT.

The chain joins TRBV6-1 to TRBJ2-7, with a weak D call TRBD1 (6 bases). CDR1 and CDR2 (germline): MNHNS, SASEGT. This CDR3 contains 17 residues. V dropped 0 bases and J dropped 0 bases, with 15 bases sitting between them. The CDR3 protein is CASSEAEGQRSSYEQYF. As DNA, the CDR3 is TGTGCCAGCAGTGAAGCGGAAGGACAGAGGAGCTCCTACGAGCAGTACTTC.

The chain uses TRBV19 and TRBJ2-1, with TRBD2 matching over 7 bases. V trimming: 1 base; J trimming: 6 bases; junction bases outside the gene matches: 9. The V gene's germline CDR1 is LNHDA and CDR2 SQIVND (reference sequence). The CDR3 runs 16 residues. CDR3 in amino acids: CASSIAGGRAPNEQFF. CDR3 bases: TGTGCCAGTAGTATAGCTGGGGGGAGGGCCCCCAATGAGCAGTTCTTC.

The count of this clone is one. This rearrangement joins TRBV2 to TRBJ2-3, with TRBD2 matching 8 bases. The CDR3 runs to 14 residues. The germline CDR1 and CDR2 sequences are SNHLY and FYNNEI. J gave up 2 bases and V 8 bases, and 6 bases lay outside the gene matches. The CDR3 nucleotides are TGTGCCAGCGAGCGGGAGCGTAACACAGATACGCAGTATTTT. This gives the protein CASERERNTDTQYF.

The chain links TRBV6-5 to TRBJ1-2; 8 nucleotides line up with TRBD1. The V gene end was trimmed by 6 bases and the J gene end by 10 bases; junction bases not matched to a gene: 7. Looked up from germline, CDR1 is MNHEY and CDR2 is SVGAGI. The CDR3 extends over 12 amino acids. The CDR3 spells CASSDRGNDYTF. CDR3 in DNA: TGTGCCAGCAGCGACAGGGGTAACGACTACACCTTC.

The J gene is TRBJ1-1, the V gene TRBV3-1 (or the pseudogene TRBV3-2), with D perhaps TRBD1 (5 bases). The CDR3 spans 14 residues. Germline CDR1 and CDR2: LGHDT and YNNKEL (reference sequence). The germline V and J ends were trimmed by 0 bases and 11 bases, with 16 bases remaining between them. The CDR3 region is CASSQDMGTETAFF. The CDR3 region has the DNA TGTGCCAGCAGCCAAGACATGGGGACTGAAACGGCTTTCTTT.

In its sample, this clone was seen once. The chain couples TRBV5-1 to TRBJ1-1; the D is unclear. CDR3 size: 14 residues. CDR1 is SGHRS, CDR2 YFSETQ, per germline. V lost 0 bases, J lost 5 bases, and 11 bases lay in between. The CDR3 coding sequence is TGCGCCAGCAGCTTGGCCGAGGGAGCAACTGAAGCTTTCTTT. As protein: CASSLAEGATEAFF.

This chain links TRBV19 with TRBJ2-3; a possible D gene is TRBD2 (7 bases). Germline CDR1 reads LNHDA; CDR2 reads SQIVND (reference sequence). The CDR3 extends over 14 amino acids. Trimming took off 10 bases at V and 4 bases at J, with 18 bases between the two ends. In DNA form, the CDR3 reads TGTGCCACCCGAGAGGGGGGGACGGCAGATACGCAGTATTTT. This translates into CATREGGTADTQYF.

Here the CDR3 DNA reads TGTGCCAGCAGTTCTCGGAGGGCCCTAAACATTCAGTACTTC. The encoded protein is CASSSRRALNIQYF. This chain links TRBV6-5 with TRBJ2-4; D may be TRBD2 (6 bases). Looked up from germline, CDR1 is MNHEY and CDR2 is SVGAGI. V shed 4 bases and J shed 6 bases, with 13 bases lying between them. The CDR3 covers 14 residues.

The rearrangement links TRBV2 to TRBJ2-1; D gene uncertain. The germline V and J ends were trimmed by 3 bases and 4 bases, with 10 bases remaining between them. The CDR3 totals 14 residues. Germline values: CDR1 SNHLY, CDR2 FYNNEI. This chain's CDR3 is CASSDYVKYNEQFF. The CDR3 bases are TGTGCCAGCAGTGACTACGTCAAATACAATGAGCAGTTCTTC.

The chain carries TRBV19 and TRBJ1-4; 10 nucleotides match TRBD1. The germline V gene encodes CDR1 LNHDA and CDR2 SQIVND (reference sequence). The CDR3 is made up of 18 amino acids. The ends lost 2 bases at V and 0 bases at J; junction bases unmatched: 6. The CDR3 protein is CASSIRSGQGATNEKLFF. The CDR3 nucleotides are TGTGCCAGTAGTATACGTTCCGGACAGGGGGCAACTAATGAAAAACTGTTTTTT.

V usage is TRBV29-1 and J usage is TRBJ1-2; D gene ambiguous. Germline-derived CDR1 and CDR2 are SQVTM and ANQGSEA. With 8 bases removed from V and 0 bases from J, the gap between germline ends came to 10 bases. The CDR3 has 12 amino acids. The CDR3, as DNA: TGCAGCATACAAGAAGCTAACTATGGCTACACCTTC. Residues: CSIQEANYGYTF.

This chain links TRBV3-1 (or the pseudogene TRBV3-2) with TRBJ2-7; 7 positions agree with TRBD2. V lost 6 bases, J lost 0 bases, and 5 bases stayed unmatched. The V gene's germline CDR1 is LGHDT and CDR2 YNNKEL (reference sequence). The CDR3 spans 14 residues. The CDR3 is CASSSSSGSYEQYF. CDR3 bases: TGTGCCAGCAGTTCCTCTAGCGGCTCCTACGAGCAGTACTTC.

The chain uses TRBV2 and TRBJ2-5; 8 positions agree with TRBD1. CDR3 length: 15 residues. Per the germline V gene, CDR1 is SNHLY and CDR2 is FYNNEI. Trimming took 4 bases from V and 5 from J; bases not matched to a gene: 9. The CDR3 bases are TGTGCCAGCAGTGTTCTCGCGGACAGGGTGGAGACCCAGTACTTC. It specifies CASSVLADRVETQYF.

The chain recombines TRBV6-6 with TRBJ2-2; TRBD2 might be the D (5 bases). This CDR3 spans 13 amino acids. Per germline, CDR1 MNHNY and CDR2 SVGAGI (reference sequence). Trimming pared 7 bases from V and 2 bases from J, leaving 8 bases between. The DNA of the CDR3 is TGTGCCAGCACTAGCCTAAACACCGGGGAGCTGTTTTTT. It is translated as CASTSLNTGELFF.

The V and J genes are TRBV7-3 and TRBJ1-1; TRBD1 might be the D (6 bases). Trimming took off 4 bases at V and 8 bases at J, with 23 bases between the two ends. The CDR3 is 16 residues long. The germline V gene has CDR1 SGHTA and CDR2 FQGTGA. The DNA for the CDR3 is TGTGCCAGCAGCTCCCAAGGATCAGGGGCTTCCAAGGAAGCTTTCTTT. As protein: CASSSQGSGASKEAFF. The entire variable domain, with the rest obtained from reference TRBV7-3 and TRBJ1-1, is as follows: GAGVSQTPSNKVTEKGKYVELRCDPISGHTALYWYRQSLGQGPEFLIYFQGTGAADDSGLPNDRFFAVRPEGSVSTLKIQRTERGDSAVYLCASSSQGSGASKEAFFGQGTRLTVV.

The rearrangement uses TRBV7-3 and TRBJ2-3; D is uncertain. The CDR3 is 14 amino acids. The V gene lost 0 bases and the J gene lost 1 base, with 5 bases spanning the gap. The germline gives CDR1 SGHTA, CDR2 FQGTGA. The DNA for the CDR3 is TGTGCCAGCAGCTTAACCCCTGGCACAGATACGCAGTATTTT. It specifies CASSLTPGTDTQYF. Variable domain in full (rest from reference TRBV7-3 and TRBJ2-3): GAGVSQTPSNKVTEKGKYVELRCDPISGHTALYWYRQSLGQGPEFLIYFQGTGAADDSGLPNDRFFAVRPEGSVSTLKIQRTERGDSAVYLCASSLTPGTDTQYFGPGTRLTVL.

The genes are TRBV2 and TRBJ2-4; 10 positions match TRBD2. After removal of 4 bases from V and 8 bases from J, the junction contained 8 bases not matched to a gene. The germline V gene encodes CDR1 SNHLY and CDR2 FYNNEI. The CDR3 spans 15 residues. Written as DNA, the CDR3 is TGTGCCAGCAGTGTCCTAGCGGGAGTTGGGGACATTCAGTACTTC. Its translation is CASSVLAGVGDIQYF.

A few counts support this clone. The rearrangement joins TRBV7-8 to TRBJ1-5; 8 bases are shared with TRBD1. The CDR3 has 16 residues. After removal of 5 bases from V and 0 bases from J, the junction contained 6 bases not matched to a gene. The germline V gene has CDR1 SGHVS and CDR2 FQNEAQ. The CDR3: CASSLGTGHSNQPQHF. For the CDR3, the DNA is TGTGCCAGCAGCCTTGGGACAGGCCATAGCAATCAGCCCCAGCATTTT.

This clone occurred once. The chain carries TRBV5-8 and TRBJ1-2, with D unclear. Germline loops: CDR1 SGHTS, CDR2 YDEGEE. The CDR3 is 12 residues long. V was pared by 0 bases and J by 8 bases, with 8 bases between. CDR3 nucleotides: TGTGCCAGCAGCTTGGGGAGGCGCGGCTACACCTTC. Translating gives CASSLGRRGYTF.

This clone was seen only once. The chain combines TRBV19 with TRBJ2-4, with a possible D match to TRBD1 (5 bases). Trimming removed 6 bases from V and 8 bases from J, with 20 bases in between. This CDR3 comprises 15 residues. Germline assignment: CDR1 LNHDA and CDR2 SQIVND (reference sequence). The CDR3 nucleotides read TGTGCCAGTAGGCCTCTGGGGCTAGACCGCGACATTCAGTACTTC. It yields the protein CASRPLGLDRDIQYF.

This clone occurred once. The CDR3 reads CASSIRRTVYSNQPQHF. The CDR3 coding sequence is TGTGCCAGCAGCATCAGAAGGACAGTTTATAGCAATCAGCCCCAGCATTTT. This chain joins TRBV7-8 and TRBJ1-5; maybe TRBD1 (6 bases). CDR1 and CDR2 (germline): SGHVS, FQNEAQ. V lost 5 bases and J 0 bases, leaving 17 bases between the germline ends. CDR3 length equals 17 residues.

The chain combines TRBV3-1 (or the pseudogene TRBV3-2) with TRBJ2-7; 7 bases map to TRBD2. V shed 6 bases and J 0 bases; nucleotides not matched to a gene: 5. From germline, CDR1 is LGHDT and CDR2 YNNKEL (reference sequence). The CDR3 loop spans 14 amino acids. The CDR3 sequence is CASRRSGASYEQYF. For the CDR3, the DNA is TGTGCCAGCAGGAGGAGCGGGGCCTCCTACGAGCAGTACTTC.

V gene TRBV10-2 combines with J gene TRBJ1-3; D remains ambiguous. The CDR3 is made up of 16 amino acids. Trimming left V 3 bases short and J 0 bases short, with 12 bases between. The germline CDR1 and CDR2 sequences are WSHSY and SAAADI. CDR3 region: CASSDPGMSSGNTIYF. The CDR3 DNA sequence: TGCGCCAGCAGTGATCCGGGAATGTCCTCTGGAAACACCATATATTTT.

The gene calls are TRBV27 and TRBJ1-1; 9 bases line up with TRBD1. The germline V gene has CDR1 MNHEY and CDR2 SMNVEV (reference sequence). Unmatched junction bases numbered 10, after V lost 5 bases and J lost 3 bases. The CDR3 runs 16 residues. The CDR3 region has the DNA TGTGCCAGCAGTAGGACAGGGGCCTTGGATGACACTGAAGCTTTCTTT. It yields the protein CASSRTGALDDTEAFF.

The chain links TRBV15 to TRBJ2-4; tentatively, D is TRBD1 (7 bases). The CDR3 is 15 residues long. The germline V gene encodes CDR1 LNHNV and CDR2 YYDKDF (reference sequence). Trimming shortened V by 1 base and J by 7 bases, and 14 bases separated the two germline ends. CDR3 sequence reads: CATSRAGGLVNIQYF. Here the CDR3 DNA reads TGTGCCACCAGCAGAGCAGGGGGGCTGGTGAACATTCAGTACTTC.

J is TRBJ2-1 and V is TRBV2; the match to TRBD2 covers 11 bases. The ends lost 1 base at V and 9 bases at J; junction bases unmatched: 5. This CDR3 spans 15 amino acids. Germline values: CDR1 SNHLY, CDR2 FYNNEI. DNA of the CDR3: TGTGCCAGCAGTGAAGGTAGCGGGAGGGCCGTTGAGCAGTTCTTC. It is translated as CASSEGSGRAVEQFF. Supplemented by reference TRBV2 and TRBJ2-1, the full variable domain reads EPEVTQTPSHQVTQMGQEVILRCVPISNHLYFYWYRQILGQKVEFLVSFYNNEISEKSEIFDDQFSVERPDGSNFTLKIRSTKLEDSAMYFCASSEGSGRAVEQFFGPGTRLTVL.